This T cell receptor beta chain derives from a study of T-cell memory formation after mild COVID-19. At the level of the study: TCR clusters showed largely donor specificity. Study results and caveats: The pre-infection memory compartment contained some responding clones, suggesting cross-reactive memory joined.

TCR alpha and TCR beta cDNA libraries carrying sample barcodes and UMIs were produced by 5'RACE using constant-segment primers. MiXCR, applied by TCRdb to the 5' RACE reads, yields one record per CDR3 protein. In the table there are 400,000 or so distinct CDR3 sequences, roughly 20% of which are singletons. CDR3 length: 14 residues. V lost 1 base to trimming and J lost 3 bases, with 7 bases between them. Germline V gives CDR1 SGHVS, CDR2 FNYEAQ. A word on this clonotype: Its antigen is undetermined.

Source material: PBMCs or a T cell subset sorted from them (not recorded which). The receptor's source is an adult woman who had mild COVID-19 (a few samples of this study predate the infection). Cell type and time point are not known. The chain uses TRBV7-6 and TRBJ2-1; D is uncertain. CDR3 in amino acids: CASSLVGDYNEQFF. The DNA for the CDR3 is TGTGCCAGCAGCTTAGTGGGTGACTACAATGAGCAGTTCTTC.